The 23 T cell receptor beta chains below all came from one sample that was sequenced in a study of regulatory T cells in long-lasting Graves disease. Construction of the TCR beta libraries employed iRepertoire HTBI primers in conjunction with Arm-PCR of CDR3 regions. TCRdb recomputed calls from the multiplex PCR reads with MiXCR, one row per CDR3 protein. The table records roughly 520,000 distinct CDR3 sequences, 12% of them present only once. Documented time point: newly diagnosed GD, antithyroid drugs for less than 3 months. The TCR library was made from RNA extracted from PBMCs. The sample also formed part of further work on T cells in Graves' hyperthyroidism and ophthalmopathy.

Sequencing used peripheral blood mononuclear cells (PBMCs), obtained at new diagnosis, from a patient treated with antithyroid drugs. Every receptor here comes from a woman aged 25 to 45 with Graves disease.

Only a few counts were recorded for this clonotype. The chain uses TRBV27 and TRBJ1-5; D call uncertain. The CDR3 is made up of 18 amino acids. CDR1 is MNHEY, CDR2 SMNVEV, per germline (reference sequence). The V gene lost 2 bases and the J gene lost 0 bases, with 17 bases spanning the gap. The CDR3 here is CASSLRFPGGGSNQPQHF. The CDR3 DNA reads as TGTGCCAGCAGTTTAAGGTTCCCGGGAGGAGGTAGCAATCAGCCCCAGCATTTT.

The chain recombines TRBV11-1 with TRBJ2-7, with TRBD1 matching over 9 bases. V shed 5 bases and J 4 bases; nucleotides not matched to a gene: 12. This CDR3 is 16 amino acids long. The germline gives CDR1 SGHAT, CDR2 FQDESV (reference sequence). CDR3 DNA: TGTGCCAGCAGCACAGGTCTGGGACAGGGAGCGTACGAGCAGTACTTC. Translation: CASSTGLGQGAYEQYF.

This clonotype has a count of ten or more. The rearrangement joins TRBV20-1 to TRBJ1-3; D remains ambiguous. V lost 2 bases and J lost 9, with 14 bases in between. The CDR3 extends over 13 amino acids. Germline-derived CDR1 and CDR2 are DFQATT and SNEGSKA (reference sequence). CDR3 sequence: CSARYQPSGTIYF. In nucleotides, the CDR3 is TGCAGTGCTAGATACCAGCCGTCCGGCACCATATATTTT.

CDR3 DNA sequence: TGCAGCGTTGATGATCCGCGCTCCTACGAGCAGTACTTC. Translated: CSVDDPRSYEQYF. The chain uses TRBV29-1 and TRBJ2-7; D gene ambiguous. Germline V CDR1 and CDR2: SQVTM, ANQGSEA. The CDR3 spans 13 residues. Trimming took 3 bases from V and 0 from J, leaving 9 bases between them.

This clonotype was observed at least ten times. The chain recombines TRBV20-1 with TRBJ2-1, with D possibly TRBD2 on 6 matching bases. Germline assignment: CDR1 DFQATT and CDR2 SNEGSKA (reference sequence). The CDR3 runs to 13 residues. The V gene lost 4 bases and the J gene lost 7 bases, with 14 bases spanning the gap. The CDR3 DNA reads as TGCAGTGCTATACCGGGACTTAGAAATGAGCAGTTCTTC. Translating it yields CSAIPGLRNEQFF.

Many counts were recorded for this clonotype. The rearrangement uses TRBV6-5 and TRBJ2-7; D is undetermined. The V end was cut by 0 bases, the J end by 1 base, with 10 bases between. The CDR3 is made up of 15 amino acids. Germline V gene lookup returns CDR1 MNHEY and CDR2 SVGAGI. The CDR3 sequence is CASSYSFGSSYEQYF. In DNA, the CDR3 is TGTGCCAGCAGTTACTCGTTCGGATCTTCCTACGAGCAGTACTTC.

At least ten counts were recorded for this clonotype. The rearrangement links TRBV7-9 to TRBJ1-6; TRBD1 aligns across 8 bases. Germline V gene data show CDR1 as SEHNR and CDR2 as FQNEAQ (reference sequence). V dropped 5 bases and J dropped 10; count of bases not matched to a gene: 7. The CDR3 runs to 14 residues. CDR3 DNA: TGTGCCAGCAGCCCGGACAGGGTCGAATCACCCCTCCACTTT. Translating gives CASSPDRVESPLHF.

CDR3 sequence reads: CASSLSGPYTDTQYF. CDR3 nucleotide sequence: TGTGCCAGCAGCTTAAGCGGGCCCTACACAGATACGCAGTATTTT. The chain links TRBV7-2 to TRBJ2-3; D possibly corresponds to TRBD2 (6 bases). V lost 2 bases and J lost 2, with 11 bases in between. Germline V gene sequence: CDR1 SGHTA, CDR2 FQGNSA. The CDR3 sequence is 15 residues long.

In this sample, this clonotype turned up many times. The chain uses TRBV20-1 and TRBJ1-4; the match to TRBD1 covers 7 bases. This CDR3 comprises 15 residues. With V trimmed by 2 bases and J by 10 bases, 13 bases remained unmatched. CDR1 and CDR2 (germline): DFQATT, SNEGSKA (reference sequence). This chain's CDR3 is CSARQLRGRQGKLFF. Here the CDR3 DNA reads TGCAGTGCTAGACAACTAAGGGGCAGACAGGGAAAACTGTTTTTT.

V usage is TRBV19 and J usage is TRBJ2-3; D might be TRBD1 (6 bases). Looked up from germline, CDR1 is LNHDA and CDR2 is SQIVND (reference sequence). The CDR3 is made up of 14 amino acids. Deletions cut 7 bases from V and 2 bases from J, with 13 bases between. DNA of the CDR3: TGTGCCAGTACCATGGACAGATTCACAGATACGCAGTATTTT. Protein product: CASTMDRFTDTQYF.

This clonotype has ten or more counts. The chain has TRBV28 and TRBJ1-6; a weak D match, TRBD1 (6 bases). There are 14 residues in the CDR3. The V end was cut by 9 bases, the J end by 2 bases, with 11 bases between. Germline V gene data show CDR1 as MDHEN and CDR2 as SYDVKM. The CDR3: CASWTAPYNSPLHF. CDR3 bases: TGTGCCAGTTGGACAGCCCCCTATAATTCACCCCTCCACTTT.

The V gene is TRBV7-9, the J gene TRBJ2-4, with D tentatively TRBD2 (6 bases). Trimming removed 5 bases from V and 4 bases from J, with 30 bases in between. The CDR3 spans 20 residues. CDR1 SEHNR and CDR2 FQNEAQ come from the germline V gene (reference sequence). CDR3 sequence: CASSAPGLAGIGEIKNIQYF. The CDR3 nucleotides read TGTGCCAGCAGCGCCCCGGGACTGGCGGGAATTGGGGAAATAAAAAACATTCAGTACTTC.

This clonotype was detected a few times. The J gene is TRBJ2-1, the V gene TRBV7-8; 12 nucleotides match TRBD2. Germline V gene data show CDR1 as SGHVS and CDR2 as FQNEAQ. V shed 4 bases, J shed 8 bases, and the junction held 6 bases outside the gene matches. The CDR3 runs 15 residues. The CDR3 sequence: CASSSGTSGLDEQFF. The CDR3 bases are TGTGCCAGCAGCTCAGGGACTAGCGGGTTGGATGAGCAGTTCTTC.

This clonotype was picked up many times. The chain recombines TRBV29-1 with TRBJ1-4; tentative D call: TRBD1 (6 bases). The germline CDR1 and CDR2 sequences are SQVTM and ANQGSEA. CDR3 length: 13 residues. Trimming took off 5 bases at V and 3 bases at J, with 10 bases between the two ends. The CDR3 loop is CSVRGTSNEKLFF. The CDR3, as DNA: TGCAGCGTTCGCGGGACATCTAATGAAAAACTGTTTTTT.

The CDR3 sequence is CASSPRTFYTEAFF. The CDR3 DNA follows: TGTGCCAGCAGCCCCCGGACATTCTACACTGAAGCTTTCTTT. This chain uses TRBV3-1 with TRBJ1-1; TRBD1 is a possible D gene (5 bases). This CDR3 is built from 14 residues. V lost 4 bases to trimming and J lost 3 bases, with 12 bases between them. Germline V gives CDR1 LGHDT, CDR2 YNNKEL (reference sequence).

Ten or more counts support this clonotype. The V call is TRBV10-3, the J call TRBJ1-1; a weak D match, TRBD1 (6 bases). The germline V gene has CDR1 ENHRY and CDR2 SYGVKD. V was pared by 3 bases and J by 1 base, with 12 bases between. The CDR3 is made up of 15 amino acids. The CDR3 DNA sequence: TGTGCCATCAGTGATCCGGGACAACCGAACACTGAAGCTTTCTTT. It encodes CAISDPGQPNTEAFF.

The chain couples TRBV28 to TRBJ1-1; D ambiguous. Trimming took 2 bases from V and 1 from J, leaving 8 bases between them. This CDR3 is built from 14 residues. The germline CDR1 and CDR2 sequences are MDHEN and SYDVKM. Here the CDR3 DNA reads TGTGCCAGCAGTTTACCATCAGGGAACACTGAAGCTTTCTTT. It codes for CASSLPSGNTEAFF.

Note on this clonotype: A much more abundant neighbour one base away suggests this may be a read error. The CDR3 region is CASSYISQGKETQCF. CDR3 in DNA: TGTGCCAGCAGTTACATTTCACAGGGAAAAGAGACCCAGTGCTTC. The rearrangement uses TRBV6-9 and TRBJ2-5, with D tentatively TRBD1 (6 bases). CDR3 length equals 15 residues. The germline CDR1 and CDR2 sequences are MNHGY and SVAAGI.

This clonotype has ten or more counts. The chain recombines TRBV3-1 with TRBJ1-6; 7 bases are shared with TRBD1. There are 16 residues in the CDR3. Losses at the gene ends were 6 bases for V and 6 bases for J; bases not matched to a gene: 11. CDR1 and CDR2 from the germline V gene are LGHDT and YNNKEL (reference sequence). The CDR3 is CASRLSQTGFNSPLHF. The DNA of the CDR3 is TGTGCCAGCAGACTCTCTCAGACAGGGTTTAATTCACCCCTCCACTTT.

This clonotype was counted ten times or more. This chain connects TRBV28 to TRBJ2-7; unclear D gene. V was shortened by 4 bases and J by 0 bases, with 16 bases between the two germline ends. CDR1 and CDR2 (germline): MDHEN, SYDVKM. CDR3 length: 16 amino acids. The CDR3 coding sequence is TGTGCCAGCAGTTCCTCCCGGACCTACCGCTCCTACGAGCAGTACTTC. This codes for CASSSSRTYRSYEQYF.

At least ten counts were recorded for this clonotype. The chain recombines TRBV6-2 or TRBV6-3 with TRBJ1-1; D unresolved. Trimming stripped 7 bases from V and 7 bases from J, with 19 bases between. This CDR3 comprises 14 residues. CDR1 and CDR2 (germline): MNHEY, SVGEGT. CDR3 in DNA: TGTGCCAGCACCTCTACTTTCCCAGCTCTTGAAGCTTTCTTT. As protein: CASTSTFPALEAFF.

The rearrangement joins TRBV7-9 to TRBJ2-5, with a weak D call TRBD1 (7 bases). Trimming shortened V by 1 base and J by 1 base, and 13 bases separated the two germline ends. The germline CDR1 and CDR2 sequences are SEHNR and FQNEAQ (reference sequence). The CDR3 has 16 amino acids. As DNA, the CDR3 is TGTGCCAGCAGCTTAGAATGGGGGGACAGCCAAGAGACCCAGTACTTC. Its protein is CASSLEWGDSQETQYF.

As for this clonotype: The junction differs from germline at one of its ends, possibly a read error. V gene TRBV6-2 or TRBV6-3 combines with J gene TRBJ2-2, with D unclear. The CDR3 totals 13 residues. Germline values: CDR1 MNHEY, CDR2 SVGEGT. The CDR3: CVSSYGPAGELFF. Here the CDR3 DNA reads TGTGTCAGCAGTTACGGGCCGGCCGGGGAGCTGTTTTTT.